This is a list of T cell receptor beta chains from one sample in a study of T cell changes during pregnancy in multiple sclerosis. Only in-frame clones appear in the TCRdb table, and some are missing; sequencing was by immunoSEQ multiplex PCR. The sample lists around 95,000 clones; over 80% were seen once. The specimen was peripheral blood, collected after pregnancy. The receptors derive from a female donor with multiple sclerosis, enrolled in a pregnancy study. Each CDR3 is given without its conserved first and last residue. Fields, in order: J gene, V gene, clone size, CDR3 protein. Only part of the rows carry a size: once, few, many, or a class if the clone is expanded.

j_call: TRBJ2-7; v_call: TRBV5-6; clone_size: NA; cdr3_aa: ASSLQGDTSYEQY
j_call: TRBJ2-7; v_call: TRBV29-1; clone_size: NA; cdr3_aa: SVVRTREQY
j_call: TRBJ1-6; v_call: TRBV23-1; clone_size: NA; cdr3_aa: ASSQSRSSYNSPLH
j_call: TRBJ1-6; v_call: TRBV7-3; clone_size: NA; cdr3_aa: ASGEGSGNSPLH
j_call: TRBJ1-6; v_call: TRBV2; clone_size: NA; cdr3_aa: ASRAGTIYNSPLH
j_call: TRBJ1-1; v_call: TRBV11-2; clone_size: NA; cdr3_aa: ASSLVLGGLAF
j_call: TRBJ2-7; v_call: TRBV27; clone_size: NA; cdr3_aa: ASSPHSGLTYEQY
j_call: TRBJ2-7; v_call: TRBV7-2; clone_size: NA; cdr3_aa: ASSPQTGYEQY
j_call: TRBJ2-3; v_call: TRBV7-2; clone_size: NA; cdr3_aa: ASSFAGSPTDTQY
j_call: TRBJ2-1; v_call: TRBV2; clone_size: NA; cdr3_aa: ASRGLAGFEQF
j_call: TRBJ1-2; v_call: TRBV4-3; clone_size: NA; cdr3_aa: ASSQDLQKLGYT
j_call: TRBJ1-6; v_call: TRBV6-5; clone_size: NA; cdr3_aa: ASSYAVSSYNSPLH
j_call: TRBJ2-3; v_call: TRBV10-1; clone_size: NA; cdr3_aa: ASSESRWTQY
j_call: TRBJ2-5; v_call: TRBV5-6; clone_size: NA; cdr3_aa: ASSLTGTVGETQY
j_call: TRBJ1-1; v_call: TRBV11-3; clone_size: many; cdr3_aa: ASSPRGGDLNTEAF
j_call: TRBJ1-1; v_call: TRBV2; clone_size: NA; cdr3_aa: ASSEYGTEVWVTEAF
j_call: TRBJ2-7; v_call: TRBV5-1; clone_size: NA; cdr3_aa: ASSLAGSNYEQY
j_call: TRBJ2-7; v_call: TRBV9; clone_size: once; cdr3_aa: ASSFRDRDAQY
j_call: TRBJ2-1; v_call: TRBV7-3; clone_size: NA; cdr3_aa: ASSLGLVGDEQF
j_call: TRBJ2-7; v_call: TRBV25-1; clone_size: NA; cdr3_aa: ASSGLAGVEQY
j_call: TRBJ2-3; v_call: TRBV27; clone_size: NA; cdr3_aa: ASTGPSPEDTQY
j_call: TRBJ2-5; v_call: TRBV6-5; clone_size: NA; cdr3_aa: ASSSLAYYQETQY
j_call: TRBJ2-7; v_call: TRBV7-3; clone_size: NA; cdr3_aa: ASSSGQGPLEQY
j_call: TRBJ1-1; v_call: TRBV6-5; clone_size: NA; cdr3_aa: ASSPSGGRTEAF
j_call: TRBJ2-7; v_call: TRBV5-3; clone_size: NA; cdr3_aa: ARSRTRTSGSSEQY
j_call: TRBJ2-7; v_call: TRBV19; clone_size: NA; cdr3_aa: ASSRKQEYEQY
j_call: TRBJ1-2; v_call: TRBV6-5; clone_size: NA; cdr3_aa: ASSYQQAPVGYT
j_call: TRBJ2-2; v_call: TRBV7-2; clone_size: once; cdr3_aa: ASSLGWGGSTGELF
j_call: TRBJ1-1; v_call: TRBV4-2; clone_size: NA; cdr3_aa: ASSQGRGLPSEAF
j_call: TRBJ2-1; v_call: TRBV5-1; clone_size: NA; cdr3_aa: ASRPLGTSGYNEQF
j_call: TRBJ1-5; v_call: TRBV10-2; clone_size: NA; cdr3_aa: ATGGTENQPQH
j_call: TRBJ1-1; v_call: TRBV9; clone_size: NA; cdr3_aa: ASSVGDRLNTEAF
j_call: TRBJ1-2; v_call: TRBV7-2; clone_size: NA; cdr3_aa: ASSLGTGALYGYT
j_call: TRBJ1-2; v_call: TRBV7-2; clone_size: NA; cdr3_aa: ASSRDRVGGYT
j_call: TRBJ2-7; v_call: TRBV2; clone_size: NA; cdr3_aa: ASSEGHSYEQY
j_call: TRBJ1-5; v_call: TRBV27; clone_size: NA; cdr3_aa: ASSLSETGTQPQH
j_call: TRBJ1-2; v_call: TRBV5-1; clone_size: NA; cdr3_aa: ASSSHRGDGYT
j_call: TRBJ2-3; v_call: TRBV10-3; clone_size: NA; cdr3_aa: AISLAGGQDTQY
j_call: TRBJ1-2; v_call: TRBV2; clone_size: once; cdr3_aa: ASGPGNGYT
j_call: TRBJ2-7; v_call: TRBV27; clone_size: NA; cdr3_aa: ASSPFKVWDKRQYEQY